This entry features one T cell receptor beta chain sequence. This clonotype was seen repeatedly, ten times or more. Its antigen target is currently unknown. The input lacks base qualities; no much larger clone sits a single base away. PBMCs were isolated by Ficoll-Paque density gradient centrifugation. The entry originates in a study of T-cell memory formation after mild COVID-19 (dated by TCRdb to the early 2020s). Turning to the overall study: Most TCR sequence clusters were specific to one of the two donors. In a couple of donors, T-cell clones that expanded and contracted after mild COVID-19 were tracked by sequencing TCRalpha and TCRbeta repertoires over time. Two young, previously healthy adult volunteers made up the cohort, one male and one female. Overall study outcomes, separate from this receptor: Some responding clones were found in pre-infection memory, which suggests that pre-existing cross-reactive memory T cells took part in the SARS-CoV-2 response. Clones contracting from day 15 to 85 had balanced CD4/CD8 phenotypes, while a second wave expanding from day 15 to 37 was biased towards CD4+. The study covered only two mild cases, and larger cohorts including severe cases with pre-infection samples were considered necessary. Contracting CD4+ clones appeared mostly in the CM and EM memory subsets, whereas CD8+ clones were enriched in EMRA. The second-wave clones that peaked on day 37 were not confirmed to be SARS-CoV-2 specific.

CDR1 and CDR2, looked up from the germline V gene, are SGHAT and FQNNGV. The junction shows trimming of 5 bases on V and 3 bases on J, plus 7 bases between the germline ends. Measured from the cysteine to the phenylalanine, the CDR3 is 12 residues long. Of all the DNA, just the CDR3 is kept, 36 bases in frame from base 1. Sequencing was performed on an Illumina NovaSeq 6000. Using 5'RACE with constant-segment primers, TCRalpha and TCRbeta cDNA libraries were constructed, with sample barcodes and unique molecular identifiers added in the process. RNA was extracted from every sample with Trizol reagent. Amplification of the libraries took two PCR steps, and the second step added a second sample barcode plus Illumina TruSeq adapters. The libraries were sequenced on an Illumina NovaSeq using 2 x 150 bp paired-end reads. In the paper's pipeline: With migec v1.2.7, reads were demultiplexed and then collapsed into UMI-guided consensus sequences. Using mixcr v2.1.11, UMI consensuses were aligned to TRA and TRB V and J templates and then assembled into clonotypes. A clonotype was counted as expanded or contracted only if both edgeR and NoisET called the change significant, with noise models trained on biological replicates. For edgeR calls, the cutoffs were a false discovery rate-adjusted p below 0.01 and a log2 fold-change threshold of 1. As an exploratory analysis of dynamics, PCA with hierarchical clustering was applied to max-normalized trajectories of the 1000 most abundant clonotypes. Separately sequenced CD4+ and CD8+ repertoires were used to assign the CD4 or CD8 phenotype of responding clones. The raw public reads went through TCRdb reprocessing: fastp at Q25, MiXCR clone calling, in-frame beta chains kept. Every CDR3 protein is listed once, alongside the most common genes and DNA of its rows. TCRdb's processing, not the authors', yielded these V and J calls. Here the sample has roughly 340,000 distinct CDR3 sequences; 15% occur a single time. The ten biggest clones cover about 20% of the sample.

Sequenced input: PBMCs or a T cell subset sorted from them (not recorded which). The receptor was isolated from a man in his late teens or twenties who had mild COVID-19 (a few samples of this study predate the infection). The sample titles of this study are shuffled in the database, so cell type and time point are left out; the donor was told from shared clones. The chain links TRBV11-2 with TRBJ2-5; the D gene cannot be named for sure. The CDR3 region: CASSPMEETQYF. Here is the DNA: TGTGCCAGCAGCCCGATGGAAGAGACCCAGTACTTC. The variable domain in full, with residues beyond the CDR3 obtained from the reference TRBV11-2 and TRBJ2-5 genes, is EAGVAQSPRYKIIEKRQSVAFWCNPISGHATLYWYQQILGQGPKLLIQFQNNGVVDDSQLPKDRFSAERLKGVDSTLKIQPAKLEDSAVYLCASSPMEETQYFGPGTRLLVL.